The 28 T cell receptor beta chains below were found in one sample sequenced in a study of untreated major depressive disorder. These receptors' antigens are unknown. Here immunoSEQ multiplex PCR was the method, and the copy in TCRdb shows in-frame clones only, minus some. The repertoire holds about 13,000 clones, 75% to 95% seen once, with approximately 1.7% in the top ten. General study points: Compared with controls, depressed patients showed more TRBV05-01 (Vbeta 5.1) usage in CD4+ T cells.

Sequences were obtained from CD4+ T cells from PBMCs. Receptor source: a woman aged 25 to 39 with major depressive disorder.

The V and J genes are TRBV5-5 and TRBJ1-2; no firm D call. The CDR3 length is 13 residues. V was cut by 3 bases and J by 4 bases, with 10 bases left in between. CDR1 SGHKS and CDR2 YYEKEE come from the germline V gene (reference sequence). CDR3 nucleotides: TGTGCCAGCAGCTACGCCCCCTTCTATGGCTACACCTTC. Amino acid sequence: CASSYAPFYGYTF.

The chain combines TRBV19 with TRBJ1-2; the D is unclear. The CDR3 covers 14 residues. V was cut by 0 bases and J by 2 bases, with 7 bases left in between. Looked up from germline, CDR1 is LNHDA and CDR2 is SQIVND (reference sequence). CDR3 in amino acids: CASSIDRRNYGYTF. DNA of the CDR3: TGTGCCAGTAGTATAGATCGTAGGAACTATGGCTACACCTTC.

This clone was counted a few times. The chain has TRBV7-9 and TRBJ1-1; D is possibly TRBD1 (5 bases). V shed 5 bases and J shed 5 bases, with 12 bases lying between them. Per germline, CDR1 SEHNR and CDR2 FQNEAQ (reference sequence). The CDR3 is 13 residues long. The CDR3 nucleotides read TGTGCCAGCAGCGTGACAGTGGGGACTGAAGCTTTCTTT. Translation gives CASSVTVGTEAFF.

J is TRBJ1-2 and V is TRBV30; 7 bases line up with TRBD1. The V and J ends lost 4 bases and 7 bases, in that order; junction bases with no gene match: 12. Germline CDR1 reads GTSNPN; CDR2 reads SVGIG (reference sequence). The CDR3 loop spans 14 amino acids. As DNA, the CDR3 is TGTGCCTGGAATTATGTGAGGGGGCAGTTTGGCTACACCTTC. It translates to CAWNYVRGQFGYTF.

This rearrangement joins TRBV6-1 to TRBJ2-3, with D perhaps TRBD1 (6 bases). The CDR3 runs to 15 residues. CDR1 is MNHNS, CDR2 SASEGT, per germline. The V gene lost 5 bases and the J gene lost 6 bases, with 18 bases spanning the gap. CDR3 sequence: CASSLQGFKTDTQYF. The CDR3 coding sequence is TGTGCCAGCAGTCTACAGGGCTTCAAGACCGATACGCAGTATTTT.

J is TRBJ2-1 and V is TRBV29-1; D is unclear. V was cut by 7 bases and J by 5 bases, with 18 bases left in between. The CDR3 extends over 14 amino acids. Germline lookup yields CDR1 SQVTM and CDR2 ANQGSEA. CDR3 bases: TGCAGCGCCCAAAGGGCTATTCTCCACAATGAGCAGTTCTTC. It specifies CSAQRAILHNEQFF.

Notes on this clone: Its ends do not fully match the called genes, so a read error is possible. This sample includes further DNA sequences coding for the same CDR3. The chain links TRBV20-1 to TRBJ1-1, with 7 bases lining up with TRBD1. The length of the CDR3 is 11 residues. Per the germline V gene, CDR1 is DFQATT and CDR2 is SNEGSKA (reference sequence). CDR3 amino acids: CSARDRAMGFF. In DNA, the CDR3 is TGCAGTGCTCGCGACAGGGCTATGGGTTTCTTC.

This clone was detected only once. CDR3 nucleotides: TGCGCCAGCAGCCGCGGGAGTTCGAGCTCCTACAATGAGCAGTTCTTC. It encodes CASSRGSSSSYNEQFF. The rearrangement joins TRBV5-1 to TRBJ2-1; 7 positions match TRBD2. This CDR3 spans 16 amino acids. Trimming took 4 bases from V and 0 from J; bases not matched to a gene: 7. CDR1 SGHRS and CDR2 YFSETQ come from the germline V gene.

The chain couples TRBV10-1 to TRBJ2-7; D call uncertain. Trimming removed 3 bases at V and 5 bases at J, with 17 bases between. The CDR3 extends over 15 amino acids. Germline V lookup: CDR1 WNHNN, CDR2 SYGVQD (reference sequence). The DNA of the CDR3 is TGCGCCAGCAGTGATCAGATACGGGCATCTAACGAGCAGTACTTC. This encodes CASSDQIRASNEQYF.

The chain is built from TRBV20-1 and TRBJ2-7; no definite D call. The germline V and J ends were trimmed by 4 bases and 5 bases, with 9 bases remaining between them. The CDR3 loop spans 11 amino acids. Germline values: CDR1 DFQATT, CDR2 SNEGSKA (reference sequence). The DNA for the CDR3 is TGCAGTGCTATGCTTACCAACGAGCAGTACTTC. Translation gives CSAMLTNEQYF.

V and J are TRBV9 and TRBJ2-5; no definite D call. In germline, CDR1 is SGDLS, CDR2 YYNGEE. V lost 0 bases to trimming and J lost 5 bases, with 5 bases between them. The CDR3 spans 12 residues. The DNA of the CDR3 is TGTGCCAGCAGCGTAGAGGGCGAGACCCAGTACTTC. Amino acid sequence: CASSVEGETQYF.

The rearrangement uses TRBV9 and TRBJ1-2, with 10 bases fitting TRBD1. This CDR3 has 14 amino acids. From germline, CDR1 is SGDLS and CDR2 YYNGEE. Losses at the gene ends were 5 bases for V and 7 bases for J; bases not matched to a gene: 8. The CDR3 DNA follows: TGTGCCAGCAGGGTGGGGGACAGGGGCGGTGGCTACACCTTC. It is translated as CASRVGDRGGGYTF.

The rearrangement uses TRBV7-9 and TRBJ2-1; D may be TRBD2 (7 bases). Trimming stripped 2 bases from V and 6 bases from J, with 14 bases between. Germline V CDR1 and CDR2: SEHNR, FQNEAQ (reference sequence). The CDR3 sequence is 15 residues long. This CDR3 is CASSLSGRGGNEQFF. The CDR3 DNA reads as TGTGCCAGCAGCTTATCGGGTAGGGGGGGCAATGAGCAGTTCTTC.

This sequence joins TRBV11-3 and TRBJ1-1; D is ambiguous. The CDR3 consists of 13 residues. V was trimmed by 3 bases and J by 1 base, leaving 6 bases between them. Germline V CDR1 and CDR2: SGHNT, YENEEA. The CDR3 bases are TGTGCCAGCAGCTTTCAAGGGAACACTGAAGCTTTCTTT. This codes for CASSFQGNTEAFF.

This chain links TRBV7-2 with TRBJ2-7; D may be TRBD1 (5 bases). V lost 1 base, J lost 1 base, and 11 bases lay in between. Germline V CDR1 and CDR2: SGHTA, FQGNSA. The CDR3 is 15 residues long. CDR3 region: CASSLDSGKSYEQYF. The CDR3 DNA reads TGTGCCAGCAGCTTAGACTCAGGGAAATCCTACGAGCAGTACTTC.

CDR3 coding DNA: TGTGCCAGTAGTATTGGCCAGGGGACGTGGAATGAGCAGTTCTTC. Its protein is CASSIGQGTWNEQFF. The chain recombines TRBV19 with TRBJ2-1; possible D gene TRBD1, 6 bases. Germline values: CDR1 LNHDA, CDR2 SQIVND (reference sequence). This CDR3 is 15 amino acids long. The V end lost 3 bases, the J end lost 7 bases, and 16 bases lay between the germline ends.

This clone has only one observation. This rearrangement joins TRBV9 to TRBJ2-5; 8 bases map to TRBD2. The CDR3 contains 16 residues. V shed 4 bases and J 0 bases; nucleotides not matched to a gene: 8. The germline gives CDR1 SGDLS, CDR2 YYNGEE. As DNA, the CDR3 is TGTGCCAGCAGCCTTTTTAGCGGGACGTACCAAGAGACCCAGTACTTC. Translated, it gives CASSLFSGTYQETQYF. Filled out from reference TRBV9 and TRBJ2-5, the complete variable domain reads DSGVTQTPKHLITATGQRVTLRCSPRSGDLSVYWYQQSLDQGLQFLIQYYNGEERAKGNILERFSAQQFPDLHSELNLSSLELGDSALYFCASSLFSGTYQETQYFGPGTRLLVL.

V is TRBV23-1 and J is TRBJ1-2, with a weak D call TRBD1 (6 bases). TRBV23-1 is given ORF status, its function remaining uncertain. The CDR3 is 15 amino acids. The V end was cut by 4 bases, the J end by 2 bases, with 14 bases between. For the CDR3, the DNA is TGCGCCAGCAGTCCCCTCCAGGGGAGGAACTATGGCTACACCTTC. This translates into CASSPLQGRNYGYTF.

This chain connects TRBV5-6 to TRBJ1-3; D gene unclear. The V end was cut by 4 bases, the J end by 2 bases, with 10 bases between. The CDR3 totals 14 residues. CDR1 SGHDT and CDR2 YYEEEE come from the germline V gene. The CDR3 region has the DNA TGTGCCAGCAGCAAATGGGAGACTGGAAACACCATATATTTT. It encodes CASSKWETGNTIYF.

The CDR3 region is CAWSLGGDQPQHF. The CDR3 coding sequence is TGTGCCTGGAGCCTCGGGGGGGATCAGCCCCAGCATTTT. J is TRBJ1-5 and V is TRBV30; the D gene is possibly TRBD1 (5 bases). Germline CDR1 and CDR2: GTSNPN and SVGIG (reference sequence). This CDR3 is built from 13 residues. The V and J ends lost 3 bases and 5 bases respectively, with 11 bases between them.

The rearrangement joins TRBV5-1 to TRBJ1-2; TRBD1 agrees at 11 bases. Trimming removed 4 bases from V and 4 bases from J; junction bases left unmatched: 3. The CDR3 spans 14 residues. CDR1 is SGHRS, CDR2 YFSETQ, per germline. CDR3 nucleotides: TGCGCCAGCAGCGATGGGACAGGGGGCTATGGCTACACCTTC. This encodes CASSDGTGGYGYTF.

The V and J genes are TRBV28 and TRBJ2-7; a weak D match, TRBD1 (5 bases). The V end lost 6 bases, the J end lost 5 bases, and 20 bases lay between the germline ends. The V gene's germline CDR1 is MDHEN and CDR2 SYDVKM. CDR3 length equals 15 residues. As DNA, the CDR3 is TGTGCCAGCAGCCGATTACAGGACAACCAGCACGAGCAGTACTTC. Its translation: CASSRLQDNQHEQYF.

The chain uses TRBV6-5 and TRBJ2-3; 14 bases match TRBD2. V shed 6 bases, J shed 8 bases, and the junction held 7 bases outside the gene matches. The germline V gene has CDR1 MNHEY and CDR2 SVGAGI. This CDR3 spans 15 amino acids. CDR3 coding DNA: TGTGCCAGCAGAACCGGGACTAGCGGGAGCAGTACGCAGTATTTT. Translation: CASRTGTSGSSTQYF.

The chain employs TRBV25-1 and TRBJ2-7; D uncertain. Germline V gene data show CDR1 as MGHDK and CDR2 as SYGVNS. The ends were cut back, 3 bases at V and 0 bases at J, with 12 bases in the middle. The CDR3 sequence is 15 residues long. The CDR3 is CASSDNSGSSYEQYF. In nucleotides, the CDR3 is TGTGCCAGCAGTGATAATAGTGGGTCCTCCTACGAGCAGTACTTC.

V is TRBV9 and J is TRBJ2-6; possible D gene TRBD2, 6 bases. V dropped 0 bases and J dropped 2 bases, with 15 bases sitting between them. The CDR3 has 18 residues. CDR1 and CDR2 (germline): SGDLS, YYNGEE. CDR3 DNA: TGTGCCAGCAGCGTAGGAGGGTCGAGGACTACTGGGGCCAACGTCCTGACTTTC. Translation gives CASSVGGSRTTGANVLTF.

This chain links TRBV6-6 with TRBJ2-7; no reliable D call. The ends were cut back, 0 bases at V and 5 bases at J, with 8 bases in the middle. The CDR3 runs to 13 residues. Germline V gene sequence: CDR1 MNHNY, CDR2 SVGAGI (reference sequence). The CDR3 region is CASSYSKGNEQYF. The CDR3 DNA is TGTGCCAGCAGTTACTCGAAAGGCAACGAGCAGTACTTC.

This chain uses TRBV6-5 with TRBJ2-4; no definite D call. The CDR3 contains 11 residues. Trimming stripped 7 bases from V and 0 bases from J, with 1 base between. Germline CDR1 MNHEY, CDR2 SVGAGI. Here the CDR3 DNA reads TGTGCCAGCATAGCCAAAAACATTCAGTACTTC. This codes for CASIAKNIQYF.

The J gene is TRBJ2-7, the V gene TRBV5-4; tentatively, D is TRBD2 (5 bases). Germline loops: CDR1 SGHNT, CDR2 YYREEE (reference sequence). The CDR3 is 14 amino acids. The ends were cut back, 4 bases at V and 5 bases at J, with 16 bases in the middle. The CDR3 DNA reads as TGTGCCAGCAGCCCTCCCGGGGATCACAACGAGCAGTACTTC. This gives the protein CASSPPGDHNEQYF.